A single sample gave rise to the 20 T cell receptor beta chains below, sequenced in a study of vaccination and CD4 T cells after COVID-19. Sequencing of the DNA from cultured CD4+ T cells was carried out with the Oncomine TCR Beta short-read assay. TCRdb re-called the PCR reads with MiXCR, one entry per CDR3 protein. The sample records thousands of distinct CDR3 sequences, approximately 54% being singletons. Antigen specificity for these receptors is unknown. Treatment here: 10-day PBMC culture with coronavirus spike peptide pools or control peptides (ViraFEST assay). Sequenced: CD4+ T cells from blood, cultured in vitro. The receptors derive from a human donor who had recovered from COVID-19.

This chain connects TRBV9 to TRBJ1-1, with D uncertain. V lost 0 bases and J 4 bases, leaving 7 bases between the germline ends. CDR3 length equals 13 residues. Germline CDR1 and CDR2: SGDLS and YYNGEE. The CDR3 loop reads CASSVVGSTEAFF. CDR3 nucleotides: TGTGCCAGCAGCGTAGTAGGGAGCACTGAAGCTTTCTTT.

CDR3: CASSLDNEQFF. The CDR3 DNA reads TGTGCCAGCAGCTTAGATAATGAGCAGTTCTTC. The chain uses TRBV11-3 and TRBJ2-1; D uncertain. The V gene lost 0 bases and the J gene lost 7 bases, with 1 base spanning the gap. CDR1 SGHNT and CDR2 YENEEA come from the germline V gene. The CDR3 runs to 11 residues.

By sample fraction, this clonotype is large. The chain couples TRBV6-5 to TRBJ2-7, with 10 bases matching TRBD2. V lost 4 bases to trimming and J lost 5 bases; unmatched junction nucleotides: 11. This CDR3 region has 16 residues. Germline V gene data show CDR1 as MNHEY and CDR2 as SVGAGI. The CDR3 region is CASSSSRLGLANEQYF. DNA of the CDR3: TGTGCCAGCAGTTCCAGCCGTCTGGGACTAGCGAACGAGCAGTACTTC.

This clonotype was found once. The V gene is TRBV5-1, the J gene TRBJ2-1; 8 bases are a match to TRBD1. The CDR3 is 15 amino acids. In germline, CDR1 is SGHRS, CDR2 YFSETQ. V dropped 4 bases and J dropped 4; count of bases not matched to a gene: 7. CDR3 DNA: TGCGCCAGCAGCCCCGGACAGGGAACTTACAATGAGCAGTTCTTC. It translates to CASSPGQGTYNEQFF.

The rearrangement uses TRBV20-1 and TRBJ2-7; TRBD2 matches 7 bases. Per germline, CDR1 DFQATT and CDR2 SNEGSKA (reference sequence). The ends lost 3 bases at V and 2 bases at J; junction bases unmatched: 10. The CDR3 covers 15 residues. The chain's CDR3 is CSASLGEGTPYEQYF. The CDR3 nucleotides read TGCAGTGCTAGCCTGGGGGAGGGAACGCCCTACGAGCAGTACTTC.

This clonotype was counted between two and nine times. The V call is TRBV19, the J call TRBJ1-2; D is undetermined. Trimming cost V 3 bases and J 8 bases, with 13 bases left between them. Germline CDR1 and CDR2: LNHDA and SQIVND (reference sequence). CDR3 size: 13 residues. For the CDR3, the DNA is TGTGCCAGTAGTATCGACGTGGTGGAAGGCTACACCTTC. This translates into CASSIDVVEGYTF. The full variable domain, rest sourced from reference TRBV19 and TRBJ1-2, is DGGITQSPKYLFRKEGQNVTLSCEQNLNHDAMYWYRQDPGQGLRLIYYSQIVNDFQKGDIAEGYSVSREKKESFPLTVTSAQKNPTAFYLCASSIDVVEGYTFGSGTRLTVV.

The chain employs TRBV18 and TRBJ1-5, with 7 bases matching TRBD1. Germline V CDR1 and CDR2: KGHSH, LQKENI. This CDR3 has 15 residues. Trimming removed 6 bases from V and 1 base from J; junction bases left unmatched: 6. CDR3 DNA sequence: TGTGCCAGCTCTTCCATGGGACAGAGCAATCAGCCCCAGCATTTT. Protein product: CASSSMGQSNQPQHF.

The CDR3 bases are TGTGCCAGCTCACCACTAAGGGAGAGTGATGGCTACACCTTC. Amino acid sequence: CASSPLRESDGYTF. The chain employs TRBV18 and TRBJ1-2; D call uncertain. Trimming removed 1 base from V and 6 bases from J, with 12 bases in between. CDR3 length: 14 residues. CDR1 and CDR2 from the germline V gene are KGHSH and LQKENI. Filled out from reference TRBV18 and TRBJ1-2, the complete variable domain reads NAGVMQNPRHLVRRRGQEARLRCSPMKGHSHVYWYRQLPEEGLKFMVYLQKENIIDESGMPKERFSAEFPKEGPSILRIQQVVRGDSAAYFCASSPLRESDGYTFGSGTRLTVV.

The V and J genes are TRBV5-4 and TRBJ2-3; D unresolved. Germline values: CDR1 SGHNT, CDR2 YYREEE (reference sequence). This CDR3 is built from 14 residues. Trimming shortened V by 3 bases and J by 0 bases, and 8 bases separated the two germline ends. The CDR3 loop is CASSSFSSTDTQYF. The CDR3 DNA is TGTGCCAGCAGCTCTTTTTCTAGCACAGATACGCAGTATTTT.

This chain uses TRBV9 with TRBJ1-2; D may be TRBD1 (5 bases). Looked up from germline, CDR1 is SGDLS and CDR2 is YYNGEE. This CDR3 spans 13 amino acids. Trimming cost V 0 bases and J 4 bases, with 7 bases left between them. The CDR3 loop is CASSVVGGYGYTF. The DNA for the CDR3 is TGTGCCAGCAGCGTAGTCGGGGGCTATGGCTACACCTTC.

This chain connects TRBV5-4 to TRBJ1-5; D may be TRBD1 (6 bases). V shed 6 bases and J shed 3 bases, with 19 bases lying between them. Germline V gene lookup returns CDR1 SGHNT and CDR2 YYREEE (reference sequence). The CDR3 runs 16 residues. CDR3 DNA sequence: TGTGCCAGCAAACCGTGGGTTACAGGGTACAATCAGCCCCAGCATTTT. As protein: CASKPWVTGYNQPQHF.

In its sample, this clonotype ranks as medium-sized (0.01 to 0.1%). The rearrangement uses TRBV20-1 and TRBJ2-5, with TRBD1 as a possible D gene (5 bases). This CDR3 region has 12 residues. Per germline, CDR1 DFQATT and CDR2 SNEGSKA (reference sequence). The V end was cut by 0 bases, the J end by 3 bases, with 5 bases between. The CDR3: CSARDREETQYF. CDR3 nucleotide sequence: TGCAGTGCTAGAGACAGGGAAGAGACCCAGTACTTC.

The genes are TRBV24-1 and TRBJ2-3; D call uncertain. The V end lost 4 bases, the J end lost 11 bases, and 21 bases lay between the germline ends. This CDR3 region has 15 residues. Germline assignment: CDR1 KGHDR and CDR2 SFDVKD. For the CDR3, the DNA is TGTGCCACCAGTGACTCAGGCGCCGGAAGGGCCGAGCAGTATTTT. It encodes CATSDSGAGRAEQYF.

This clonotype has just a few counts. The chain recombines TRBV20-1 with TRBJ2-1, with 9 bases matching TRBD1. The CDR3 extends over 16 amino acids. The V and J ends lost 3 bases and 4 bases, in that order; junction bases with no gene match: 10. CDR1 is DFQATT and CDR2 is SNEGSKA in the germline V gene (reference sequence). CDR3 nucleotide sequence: TGCAGTGCTAGGGACAGGACAGGGGCTAAGTACAATGAGCAGTTCTTC. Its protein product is CSARDRTGAKYNEQFF.

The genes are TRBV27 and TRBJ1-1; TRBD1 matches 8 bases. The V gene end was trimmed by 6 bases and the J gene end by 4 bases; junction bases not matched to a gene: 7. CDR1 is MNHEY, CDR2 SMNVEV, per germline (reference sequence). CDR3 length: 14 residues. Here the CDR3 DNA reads TGTGCCAGCAGCCGCGGACAGGGATTCACTGAAGCTTTCTTT. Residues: CASSRGQGFTEAFF.

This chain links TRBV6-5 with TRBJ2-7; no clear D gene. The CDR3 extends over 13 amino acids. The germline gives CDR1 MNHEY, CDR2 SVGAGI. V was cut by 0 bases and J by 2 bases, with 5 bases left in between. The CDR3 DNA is TGTGCCAGCAGTTACTCCTATACCTACGAGCAGTACTTC. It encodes CASSYSYTYEQYF.

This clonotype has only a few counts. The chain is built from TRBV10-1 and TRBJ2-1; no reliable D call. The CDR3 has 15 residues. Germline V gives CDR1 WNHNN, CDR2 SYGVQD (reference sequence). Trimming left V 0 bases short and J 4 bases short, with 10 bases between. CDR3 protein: CASSESRTEYNEQFF. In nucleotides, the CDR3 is TGCGCCAGCAGTGAGTCGAGGACCGAGTACAATGAGCAGTTCTTC.

The chain's CDR3 is CASSIGRVSGNTIYF. The CDR3 coding sequence is TGTGCCAGCAGCATAGGACGGGTCTCTGGAAACACCATATATTTT. The chain joins TRBV6-1 to TRBJ1-3; D remains ambiguous. Trimming removed 6 bases at V and 0 bases at J, with 12 bases between. This CDR3 contains 15 residues. Germline values: CDR1 MNHNS, CDR2 SASEGT.

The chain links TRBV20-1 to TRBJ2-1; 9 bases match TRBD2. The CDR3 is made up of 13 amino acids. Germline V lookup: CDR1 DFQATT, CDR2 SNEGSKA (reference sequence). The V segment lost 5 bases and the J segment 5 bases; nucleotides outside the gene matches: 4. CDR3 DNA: TGCAGTGCTGCGGGACTAGCCCACAATGAGCAGTTCTTC. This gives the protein CSAAGLAHNEQFF.

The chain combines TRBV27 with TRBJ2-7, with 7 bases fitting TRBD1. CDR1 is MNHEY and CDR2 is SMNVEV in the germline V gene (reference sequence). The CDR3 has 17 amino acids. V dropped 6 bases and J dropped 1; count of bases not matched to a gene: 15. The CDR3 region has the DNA TGTGCCAGCAGACCCGAAGGGGGCAGAGTAAGATCCTACGAGCAGTACTTC. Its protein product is CASRPEGGRVRSYEQYF.